This T cell receptor (beta chain) was sequenced during a study of sequential checkpoint blockade in melanoma. The table came from immunoSEQ multiplex PCR; TCRdb's copy has only in-frame clones and leaves some out. The sample carries about 28,000 clones, about 83% recorded once. CDR3 length: 12 residues. Germline V gene sequence: CDR1 SGHNT, CDR2 YYREEE (reference sequence). Trimming removed 5 bases at V and 2 bases at J, with 6 bases between. The treatment here: randomized to nivolumab then ipilimumab (arm A) or the reverse (arm B). The TCR was taken from a human donor with melanoma. The chain uses TRBV5-4 and TRBJ2-3; no clear D gene. Here the sequenced sample was CD8+ T cells sorted from blood (inferred from file names), taken from a patient given nivolumab and ipilimumab in sequence. CDR3 sequence reads: CASRQYTDTQYF. CDR3 DNA: TGTGCCAGCAGACAGTACACAGATACGCAGTATTTT.